This paragraph reports one T cell receptor beta chain. Its antigen remains unknown. The entry originates in a study of graft-versus-host responses after intestinal transplantation. About the research overall: In this cohort, recipients had multivisceral, liver-intestinal, or isolated intestinal transplants. Induction using anti-thymocyte globulin, followed by tacrolimus and steroids for approximately 3 years, was given to all recipients. The study's findings and limits: High graft-versus-host to host-versus-graft clonal ratios were found in allografts of patients who had graft-donor T cell macrochimerism. Recipient bone marrow held GvH clones, some seen earlier in ileum or blood.

Method: immunoSEQ multiplex PCR; TCRdb's copy keeps in-frame clones and lacks some. The sample has around 36,000 clones, 90% to 95% seen once; the top ten hold around 0.2%. Germline V gives CDR1 MDHEN, CDR2 SYDVKM. CDR3 length equals 14 residues. Trimming stripped 9 bases from V and 4 bases from J, with 13 bases between. This receptor was identified in a human donor who was the organ donor for an intestinal transplant. This sample comprised unstimulated CD8+ T cells sorted from spleen or lymph node cells, obtained before transplant. The chain recombines TRBV28 with TRBJ2-6, with D possibly TRBD1 on 5 matching bases. CDR3 region: CASEQGSGANVLTF. The DNA for the CDR3 is TGTGCCAGTGAGCAGGGCTCCGGGGCCAACGTCCTGACTTTC.